Presented here are 14 T cell receptor beta chains from one specimen sequenced in a study of radiotherapy plus CTLA-4 blockade in lung cancer. Libraries were prepared by immunoSEQ multiplex PCR; TCRdb keeps only in-frame clonotypes and omits some of them. The table has over 85,000 clones, 65% to 75% seen once. Sequencing used peripheral blood, obtained from a patient treated with radiotherapy plus ipilimumab. The receptors derive from a human donor with non-small cell lung cancer who had a partial response to radiotherapy plus ipilimumab. Some clones in this sample may be carry-over from other donors' samples.

This chain links TRBV6-6 with TRBJ1-2; D unresolved. There are 14 residues in the CDR3. Trimming took off 0 bases at V and 8 bases at J, with 13 bases between the two ends. CDR1 and CDR2 (germline): MNHNY, SVGAGI (reference sequence). CDR3 DNA sequence: TGTGCCAGCAGTTACTCCAGAGACACGGGGGGCTACACCTTC. Amino acid sequence: CASSYSRDTGGYTF.

The rearrangement uses TRBV27 and TRBJ2-1; 10 bases are shared with TRBD1. After removal of 4 bases from V and 7 bases from J, the junction contained 4 bases not matched to a gene. Germline V CDR1 and CDR2: MNHEY, SMNVEV (reference sequence). This CDR3 region has 14 residues. CDR3 in DNA: TGTGCCAGCAGTTGGGACAGGGGTAAAAATGAGCAGTTCTTC. Residues: CASSWDRGKNEQFF.

The rearrangement uses TRBV28 and TRBJ2-7; 7 bases line up with TRBD2. Per the germline V gene, CDR1 is MDHEN and CDR2 is SYDVKM. V shed 6 bases and J 5 bases; nucleotides not matched to a gene: 16. The CDR3 is made up of 16 amino acids. CDR3 DNA: TGTGCCAGCAGCCCCCCCCAAGCGGGGAAGGGCCACGAGCAGTACTTC. Amino acid sequence: CASSPPQAGKGHEQYF.

The rearrangement uses TRBV2 and TRBJ1-2; 7 nucleotides line up with TRBD1. V shed 8 bases and J 10 bases; nucleotides not matched to a gene: 16. The CDR3 totals 14 residues. CDR1 is SNHLY, CDR2 FYNNEI, per germline. The CDR3, as DNA: TGTGCCAGCTGCCGGATGCGACAGGGTGGTGACTACACCTTC. This gives the protein CASCRMRQGGDYTF. The full variable domain, its missing parts supplied by reference TRBV2 and TRBJ1-2, is EPEVTQTPSHQVTQMGQEVILRCVPISNHLYFYWYRQILGQKVEFLVSFYNNEISEKSEIFDDQFSVERPDGSNFTLKIRSTKLEDSAMYFCASCRMRQGGDYTFGSGTRLTVV.

This clone was detected only a few times. V gene TRBV6-1 combines with J gene TRBJ2-5, with a possible D match to TRBD1 (6 bases). The CDR3 is 14 residues long. Trimming pared 5 bases from V and 7 bases from J, leaving 17 bases between. Germline V CDR1 and CDR2: MNHNS, SASEGT. The CDR3 region has the DNA TGTGCCAGCAGTTCCCTGACAGGCAGAAGGACCCAGTACTTC. Residues: CASSSLTGRRTQYF.

The chain is built from TRBV28 and TRBJ1-3; D gene unclear. V lost 1 base and J lost 10, with 11 bases in between. The germline V gene has CDR1 MDHEN and CDR2 SYDVKM. The CDR3 runs to 13 residues. The CDR3 spells CASSLFQSGTIYF. Here the CDR3 DNA reads TGTGCCAGCAGTTTATTTCAATCGGGGACCATATATTTT. The variable domain in full, with the rest retrieved from reference TRBV28 and TRBJ1-3, is DVKVTQSSRYLVKRTGEKVFLECVQDMDHENMFWYRQDPGLGLRLIYFSYDVKMKEKGDIPEGYSVSREKKERFSLILESASTNQTSMYLCASSLFQSGTIYFGEGSWLTVV.

This clone was detected a few times. The chain joins TRBV6-1 to TRBJ1-3; no definite D call. Germline V CDR1 and CDR2: MNHNS, SASEGT. Trimming stripped 7 bases from V and 4 bases from J, with 8 bases between. This CDR3 contains 12 residues. The CDR3 spells CASTGGGNTIYF. DNA for the CDR3: TGTGCCAGCACTGGCGGGGGAAACACCATATATTTT.

This clone was observed a single time. The chain couples TRBV27 to TRBJ2-1; the D is unclear. From germline, CDR1 is MNHEY and CDR2 SMNVEV (reference sequence). V lost 1 base, J lost 7 bases, and 8 bases lay in between. CDR3 length: 13 residues. The CDR3 sequence: CASSLLLRNEQFF. DNA for the CDR3: TGTGCCAGCAGTTTATTGTTGAGGAATGAGCAGTTCTTC.

DNA of the CDR3: TGCGCCAGCAGCCAAGAGGGGCGGGGGACTAGCACAGATACGCAGTATTTT. Its translation: CASSQEGRGTSTDTQYF. V usage is TRBV4-3 and J usage is TRBJ2-3, with 7 nucleotides matching TRBD2. This CDR3 is 17 amino acids long. J lost 0 bases, V lost 0 bases, and 6 bases had no gene match. Germline V CDR1 and CDR2: LGHNA, YSLEER.

This clone was seen a few times. V usage is TRBV10-2 and J usage is TRBJ1-1; D unclear. The CDR3 totals 14 residues. Germline loops: CDR1 WSHSY, CDR2 SAAADI. Trimming stripped 5 bases from V and 2 bases from J, with 12 bases between. The CDR3 protein is CASSSWPENTEAFF. CDR3 nucleotides: TGCGCCAGCAGTTCTTGGCCTGAAAACACTGAAGCTTTCTTT.

V usage is TRBV5-4 and J usage is TRBJ1-5; maybe TRBD1 (5 bases). The V and J ends lost 3 bases and 4 bases respectively, with 11 bases between them. The length of the CDR3 is 14 residues. Looked up from germline, CDR1 is SGHNT and CDR2 is YYREEE (reference sequence). In DNA form, the CDR3 reads TGTGCCAGCAGCTCTCGACAGACAAATCAGCCCCAGCATTTT. Its translation is CASSSRQTNQPQHF.

The chain is built from TRBV6-4 and TRBJ1-2; 7 bases are a match to TRBD1. The CDR3 has 13 amino acids. The V gene's germline CDR1 is MRHNA and CDR2 SNTAGT. J gave up 8 bases and V 4 bases, and 7 bases lay outside the gene matches. The CDR3 protein is CASSARGLQGYTF. The CDR3 DNA is TGTGCCAGCAGTGCCAGGGGGTTACAAGGCTACACCTTC.

The CDR3 nucleotides are TGTGCCAGCAGCGTAGATCCCCGAGGGACTGAAGCTTTCTTT. Its protein is CASSVDPRGTEAFF. The gene calls are TRBV9 and TRBJ1-1; D not certain. V was pared by 0 bases and J by 5 bases, with 11 bases between. This CDR3 spans 14 amino acids. Germline values: CDR1 SGDLS, CDR2 YYNGEE.

The J gene is TRBJ2-1, the V gene TRBV6-7; D is ambiguous. TRBV6-7 is sorted into the ORF group, with uncertain function. Trimming pared 4 bases from V and 1 base from J, leaving 11 bases between. The CDR3 runs 15 residues. The CDR3 loop reads CASSSWFQSYNEQFF. CDR3 bases: TGTGCCAGCAGTTCGTGGTTTCAGTCCTACAATGAGCAGTTCTTC.